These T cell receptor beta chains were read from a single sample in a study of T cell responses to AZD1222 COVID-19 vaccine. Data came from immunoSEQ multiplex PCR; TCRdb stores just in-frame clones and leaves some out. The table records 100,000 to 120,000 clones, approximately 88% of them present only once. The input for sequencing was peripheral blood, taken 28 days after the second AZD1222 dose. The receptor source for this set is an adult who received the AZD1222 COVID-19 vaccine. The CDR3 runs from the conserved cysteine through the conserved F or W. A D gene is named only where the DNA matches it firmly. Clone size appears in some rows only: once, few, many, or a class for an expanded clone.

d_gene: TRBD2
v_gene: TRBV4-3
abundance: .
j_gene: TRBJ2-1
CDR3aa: CASSQDPRGGYNEQFF
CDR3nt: TGCGCCAGCAGCCAAGACCCCCGCGGGGGTTACAATGAGCAGTTCTTC

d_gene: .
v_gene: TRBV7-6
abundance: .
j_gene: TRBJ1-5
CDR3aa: CASSYGVNQPQHF
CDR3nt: TGTGCCAGCAGCTATGGGGTCAATCAGCCCCAGCATTTT

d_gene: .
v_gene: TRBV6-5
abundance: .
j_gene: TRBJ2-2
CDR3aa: CASSYSSDTTGELFF
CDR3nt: TGTGCCAGCAGTTACTCTTCCGATACAACCGGGGAGCTGTTTTTT

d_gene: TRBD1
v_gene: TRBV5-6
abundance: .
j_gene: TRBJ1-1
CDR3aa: CASSWGDRMNTEAFF
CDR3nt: TGTGCCAGCAGCTGGGGGGACAGGATGAACACTGAAGCTTTCTTT

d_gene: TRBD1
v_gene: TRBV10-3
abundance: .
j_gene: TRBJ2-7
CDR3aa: CAISRQGSGEQYF
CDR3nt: TGTGCCATCAGCCGACAGGGCTCGGGGGAGCAGTACTTC

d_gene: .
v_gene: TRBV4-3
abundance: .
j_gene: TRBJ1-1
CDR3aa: CASSQEGLGGSEAFF
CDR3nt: TGCGCCAGCAGCCAAGAAGGGCTAGGGGGGAGTGAAGCTTTCTTT

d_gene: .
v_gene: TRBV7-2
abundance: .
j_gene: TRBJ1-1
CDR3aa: CASSLAPQMNTEAFF
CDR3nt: TGTGCCAGCAGCTTAGCGCCGCAGATGAACACTGAAGCTTTCTTT

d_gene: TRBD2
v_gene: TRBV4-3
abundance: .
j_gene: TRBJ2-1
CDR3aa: CASSQDRTSGGNEQFF
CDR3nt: TGCGCCAGCAGCCAAGACAGGACTAGCGGGGGCAATGAGCAGTTCTTC

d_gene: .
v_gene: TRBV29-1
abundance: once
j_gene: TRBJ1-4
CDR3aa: CSVEKGEKLFF
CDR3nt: TGCAGCGTTGAAAAGGGGGAAAAACTGTTTTTT

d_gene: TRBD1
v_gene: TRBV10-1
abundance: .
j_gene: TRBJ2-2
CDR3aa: CASSESRGLTGELFF
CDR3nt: TGCGCCAGCAGTGAGTCGAGGGGGCTGACCGGGGAGCTGTTTTTT

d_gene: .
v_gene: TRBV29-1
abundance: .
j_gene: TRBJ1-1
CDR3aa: CSVARGVNTEAFF
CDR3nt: TGCAGCGTTGCCCGGGGAGTAAACACTGAAGCTTTCTTT

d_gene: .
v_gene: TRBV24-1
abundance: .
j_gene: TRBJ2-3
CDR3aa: CATSDFLGDTQYF
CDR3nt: TGTGCCACCAGTGATTTTTTGGGCGATACGCAGTATTTT

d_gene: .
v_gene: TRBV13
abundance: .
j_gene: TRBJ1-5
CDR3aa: CASTSGQNQPQHF
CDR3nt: TGTGCCAGCACCTCAGGGCAGAATCAGCCCCAGCATTTT

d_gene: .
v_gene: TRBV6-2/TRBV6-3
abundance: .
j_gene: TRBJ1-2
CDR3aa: CASSSRTARSYGYTF
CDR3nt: TGTGCCAGCAGCTCCCGGACAGCGAGGTCTTATGGCTACACCTTC

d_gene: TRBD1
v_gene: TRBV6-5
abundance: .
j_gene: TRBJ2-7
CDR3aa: CASSSPGQGTYEQYF
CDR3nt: TGTGCCAGCAGTTCCCCGGGACAGGGAACCTACGAGCAGTACTTC

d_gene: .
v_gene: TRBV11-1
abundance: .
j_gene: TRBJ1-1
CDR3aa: CASSTTPRAEAFF
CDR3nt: TGTGCCAGCAGCACGACCCCACGGGCTGAAGCTTTCTTT

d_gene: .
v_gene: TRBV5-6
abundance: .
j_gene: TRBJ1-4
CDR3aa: CASSRDQEKLFF
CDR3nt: TGTGCCAGCAGCCGGGACCAAGAAAAACTGTTTTTT

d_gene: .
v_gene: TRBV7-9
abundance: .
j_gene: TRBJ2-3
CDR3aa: CASSERSGRTDTQYF
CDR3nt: TGTGCCAGCAGCGAGCGTTCGGGGCGCACAGATACGCAGTATTTT

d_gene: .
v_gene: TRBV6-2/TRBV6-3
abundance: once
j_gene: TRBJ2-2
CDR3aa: CASSRRTVAGELFF
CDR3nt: TGTGCCAGCAGCCGACGGACAGTCGCCGGGGAGCTGTTTTTT

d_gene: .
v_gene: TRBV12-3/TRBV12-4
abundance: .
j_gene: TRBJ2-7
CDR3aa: CASSLSFPQQYF
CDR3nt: TGTGCCAGCAGTTTATCCTTCCCCCAGCAGTACTTC

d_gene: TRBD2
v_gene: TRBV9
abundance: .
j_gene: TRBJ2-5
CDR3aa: CASSPGTSTTALQETQYF
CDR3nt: TGTGCCAGCAGCCCCGGGACTAGCACTACTGCCCTCCAAGAGACCCAGTACTTC

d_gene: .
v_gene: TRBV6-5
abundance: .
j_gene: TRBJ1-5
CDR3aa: CASRRDPGGIQPQHF
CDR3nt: TGTGCCAGCAGGAGAGACCCCGGGGGCATTCAGCCCCAGCATTTT

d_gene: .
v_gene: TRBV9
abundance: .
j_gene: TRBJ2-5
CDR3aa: CASSETPGARTQYF
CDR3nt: TGTGCCAGCAGCGAGACCCCGGGGGCACGGACCCAGTACTTC

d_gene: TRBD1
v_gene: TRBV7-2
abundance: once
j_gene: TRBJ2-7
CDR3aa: CASSFDRGSYEQYF
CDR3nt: TGTGCCAGCAGCTTCGACAGGGGAAGCTACGAGCAGTACTTC

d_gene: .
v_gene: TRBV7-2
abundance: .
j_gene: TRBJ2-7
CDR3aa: CASSLDGTGGHYEQYF
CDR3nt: TGTGCCAGCAGCTTAGATGGTACGGGCGGCCATTACGAGCAGTACTTC

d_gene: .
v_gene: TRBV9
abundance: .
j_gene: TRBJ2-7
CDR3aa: CARVRSYEQYF
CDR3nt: TGTGCCAGGGTCAGATCCTACGAGCAGTACTTC

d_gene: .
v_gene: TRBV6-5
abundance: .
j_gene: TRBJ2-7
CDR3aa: CASSSPLEQYF
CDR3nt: TGTGCCAGCAGTTCCCCCCTCGAGCAGTACTTC

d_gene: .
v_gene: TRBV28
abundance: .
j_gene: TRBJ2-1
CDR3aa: CASSGTQGSSYNEQFF
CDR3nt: TGTGCCAGCAGTGGCACCCAGGGGAGCTCCTACAATGAGCAGTTCTTC

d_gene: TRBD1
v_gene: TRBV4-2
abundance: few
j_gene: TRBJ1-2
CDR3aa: CASSQDRQGADDGYTF
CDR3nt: TGTGCCAGCAGCCAAGATAGACAGGGGGCGGACGATGGCTACACCTTC

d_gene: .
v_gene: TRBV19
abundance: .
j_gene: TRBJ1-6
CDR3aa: CASSSRSQSSYNSPLHF
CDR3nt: TGTGCCAGTAGTAGTCGTAGCCAGAGCTCCTATAATTCACCCCTCCACTTT

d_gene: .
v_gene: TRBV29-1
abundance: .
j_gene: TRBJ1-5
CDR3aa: CSATVGGTGNQPQHF
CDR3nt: TGCAGCGCTACCGTTGGGGGGACTGGTAATCAGCCCCAGCATTTT

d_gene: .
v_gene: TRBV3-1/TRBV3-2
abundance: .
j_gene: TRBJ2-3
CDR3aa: CASATTLGKTDTQYF
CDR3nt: TGTGCCAGCGCCACGACCTTGGGGAAGACAGATACGCAGTATTTT

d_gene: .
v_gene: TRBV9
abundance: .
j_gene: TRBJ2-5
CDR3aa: CASSVGDRAQETQYF
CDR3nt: TGTGCCAGCAGCGTAGGTGACAGAGCCCAAGAGACCCAGTACTTC

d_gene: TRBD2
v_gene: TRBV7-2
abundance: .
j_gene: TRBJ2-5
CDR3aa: CASSYGLAQETQYF
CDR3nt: TGTGCCAGCAGCTACGGACTAGCTCAAGAGACCCAGTACTTC

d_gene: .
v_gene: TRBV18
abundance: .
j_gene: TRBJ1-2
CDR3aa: CASSPVRGDNYGYTF
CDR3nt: TGTGCCAGCTCACCCGTCCGCGGTGACAACTATGGCTACACCTTC

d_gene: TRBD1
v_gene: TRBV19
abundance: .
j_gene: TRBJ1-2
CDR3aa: CASSHSIGTANYGYTF
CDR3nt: TGTGCCAGTAGTCATAGTATTGGGACAGCTAACTATGGCTACACCTTC

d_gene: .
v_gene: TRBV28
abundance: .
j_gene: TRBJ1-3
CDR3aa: CASSPPGSSGNTIYF
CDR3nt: TGTGCCAGCAGTCCTCCAGGGAGCTCTGGAAACACCATATATTTT

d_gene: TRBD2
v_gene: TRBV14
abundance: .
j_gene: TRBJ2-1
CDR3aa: CASSQVATSGPDYNEQFF
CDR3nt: TGTGCCAGCAGCCAAGTGGCGACTAGCGGACCAGACTACAATGAGCAGTTCTTC

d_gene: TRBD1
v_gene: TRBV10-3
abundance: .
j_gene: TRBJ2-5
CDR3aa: CAIRGTATGETQYF
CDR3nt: TGTGCCATCAGGGGGACAGCCACCGGTGAGACCCAGTACTTC

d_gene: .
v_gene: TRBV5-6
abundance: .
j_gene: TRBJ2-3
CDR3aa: CASRRGYTDTQYF
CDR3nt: TGTGCCAGTCGGAGAGGGTACACAGATACGCAGTATTTT

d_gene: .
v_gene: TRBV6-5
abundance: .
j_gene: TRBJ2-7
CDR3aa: CASRPSGNPYEQYF
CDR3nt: TGTGCCAGCAGACCCTCAGGCAACCCCTACGAGCAGTACTTC

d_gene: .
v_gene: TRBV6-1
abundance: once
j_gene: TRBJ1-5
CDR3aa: CASSEGSGGGQPQHF
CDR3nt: TGTGCCAGCAGTGAAGGGTCGGGGGGCGGTCAGCCCCAGCATTTT

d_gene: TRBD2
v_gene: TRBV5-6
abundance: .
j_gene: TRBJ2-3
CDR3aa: CASSLKAGGNTDTQYF
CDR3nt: TGTGCCAGCAGCTTGAAAGCGGGGGGGAACACAGATACGCAGTATTTT

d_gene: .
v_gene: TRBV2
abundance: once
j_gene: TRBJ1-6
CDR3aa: CASSEESGSPLHF
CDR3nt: TGTGCCAGCAGTGAAGAGTCGGGTTCACCCCTCCACTTT

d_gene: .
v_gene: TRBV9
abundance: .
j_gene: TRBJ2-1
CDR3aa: CASSVVGRLDEQFF
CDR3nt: TGTGCCAGCAGCGTAGTTGGGAGGTTAGATGAGCAGTTCTTC

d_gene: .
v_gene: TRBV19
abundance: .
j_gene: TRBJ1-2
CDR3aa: CASSIPYGYTF
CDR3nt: TGTGCCAGTAGTATCCCCTATGGCTACACCTTC

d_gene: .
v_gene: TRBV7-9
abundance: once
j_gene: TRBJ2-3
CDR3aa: CASSIQRGADTQYF
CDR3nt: TGTGCCAGCAGCATTCAGAGGGGAGCTGATACGCAGTATTTT

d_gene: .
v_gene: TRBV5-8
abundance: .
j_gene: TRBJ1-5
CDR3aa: CASSFRSSGRQPQHF
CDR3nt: TGTGCCAGCAGCTTTCGTTCCTCTGGGCGTCAGCCCCAGCATTTT

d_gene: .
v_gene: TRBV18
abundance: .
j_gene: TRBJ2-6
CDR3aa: CASSPTTGANVLTF
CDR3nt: TGTGCCAGCTCACCGACAACTGGGGCCAACGTCCTGACTTTC

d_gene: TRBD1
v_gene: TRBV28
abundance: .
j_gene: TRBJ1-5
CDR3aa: CASRGQGEVNQPQHF
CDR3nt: TGTGCCAGCAGGGGACAGGGGGAAGTTAATCAGCCCCAGCATTTT

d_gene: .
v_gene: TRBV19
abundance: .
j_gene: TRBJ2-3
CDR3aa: CASSIFRTTRRADTQYF
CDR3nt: TGTGCCAGTAGTATATTCCGGACGACAAGAAGGGCAGATACGCAGTATTTT

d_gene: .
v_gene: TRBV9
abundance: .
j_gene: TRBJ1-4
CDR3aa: CASSARGEFNEKLFF
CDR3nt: TGTGCCAGCAGCGCTCGGGGGGAATTCAATGAAAAACTGTTTTTT

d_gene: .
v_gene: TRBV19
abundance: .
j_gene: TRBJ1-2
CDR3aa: CASRKTGTPAVYGYTF
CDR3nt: TGTGCCAGTAGAAAAACCGGGACCCCGGCCGTCTATGGCTACACCTTC

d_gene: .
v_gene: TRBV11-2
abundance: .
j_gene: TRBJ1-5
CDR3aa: CASSVEVVQPQHF
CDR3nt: TGTGCCAGCAGCGTGGAAGTGGTCCAGCCCCAGCATTTT

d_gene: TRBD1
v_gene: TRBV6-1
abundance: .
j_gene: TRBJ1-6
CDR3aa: CASSEAGRTGVSPLHF
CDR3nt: TGTGCCAGCAGTGAAGCGGGGAGGACAGGGGTTTCACCCCTCCACTTT

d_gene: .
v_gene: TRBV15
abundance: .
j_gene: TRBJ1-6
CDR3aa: CATSRDPSRWDSPLHF
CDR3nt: TGTGCCACCAGCAGAGATCCCAGCCGCTGGGATTCACCCCTCCACTTT

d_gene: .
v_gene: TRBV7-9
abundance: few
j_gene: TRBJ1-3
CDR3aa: CASSLGEGNTIYF
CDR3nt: TGTGCCAGCAGCTTAGGGGAAGGAAACACCATATATTTT

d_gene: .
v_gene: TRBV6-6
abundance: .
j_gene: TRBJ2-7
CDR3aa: CASRTGVEQYF
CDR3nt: TGTGCCAGCAGGACGGGGGTCGAGCAGTACTTC

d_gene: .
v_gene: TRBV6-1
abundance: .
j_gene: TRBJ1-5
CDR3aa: CASSEGGQPQHF
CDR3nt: TGTGCCAGCAGTGAAGGAGGGCAGCCCCAGCATTTT